The 27 T cell receptor beta chains below were found in one sample sequenced in a study of blood T cell repertoires in COVID-19. Assay: immunoSEQ multiplex PCR; the TCRdb copy retains only in-frame clones and omits some. Here the sample spans a few hundred thousand clones, 88% being singletons. The sample comprised peripheral blood. The source is a man older than 75 with acute or convalescent COVID-19.

This clone was counted a few times. J is TRBJ2-3 and V is TRBV19; tentative D call: TRBD1 (5 bases). Trimming pared 10 bases from V and 1 base from J, leaving 12 bases between. This CDR3 spans 13 amino acids. Germline V gene lookup returns CDR1 LNHDA and CDR2 SQIVND (reference sequence). As DNA, the CDR3 is TGTGCCACCAGGGTTTCTGGCACAGATACGCAGTATTTT. The encoded protein is CATRVSGTDTQYF. The full variable domain, in which reference TRBV19 and TRBJ2-3 provide the parts outside the CDR3, is DGGITQSPKYLFRKEGQNVTLSCEQNLNHDAMYWYRQDPGQGLRLIYYSQIVNDFQKGDIAEGYSVSREKKESFPLTVTSAQKNPTAFYLCATRVSGTDTQYFGPGTRLTVL.

The genes are TRBV9 and TRBJ1-4, with D possibly matching TRBD1 (6 bases). V lost 0 bases and J 2 bases, leaving 11 bases between the germline ends. CDR1 and CDR2 (germline): SGDLS, YYNGEE. The CDR3 spans 16 residues. In DNA, the CDR3 is TGTGCCAGCAGCGTAGCTCTTGGACAGACTAATGAAAAACTGTTTTTT. Translation gives CASSVALGQTNEKLFF.

The chain is built from TRBV5-6 and TRBJ1-2, with D perhaps matching TRBD1 (6 bases). The CDR3 spans 15 residues. CDR1 and CDR2 from the germline V gene are SGHDT and YYEEEE. The ends were cut back, 2 bases at V and 5 bases at J, with 16 bases in the middle. The CDR3 sequence: CASSLQGSLRYGYTF. The CDR3 nucleotides read TGTGCCAGCAGCTTACAGGGCTCCCTAAGGTATGGCTACACCTTC.

The chain employs TRBV19 and TRBJ2-1; no reliable D call. CDR1 is LNHDA, CDR2 SQIVND, per germline (reference sequence). This CDR3 region has 15 residues. Trimming removed 2 bases at V and 5 bases at J, with 13 bases between. DNA of the CDR3: TGTGCCAGTAGTATATCACAAGAAGTCCACAATGAGCAGTTCTTC. It codes for CASSISQEVHNEQFF.

The chain links TRBV7-9 to TRBJ2-7, with 10 bases identical to TRBD1. With 3 bases clipped from V and 4 bases from J, the junction kept 3 bases outside the gene matches. This CDR3 has 14 residues. CDR1 is SEHNR and CDR2 is FQNEAQ in the germline V gene (reference sequence). CDR3: CASSFRDRGYEQYF. CDR3 in DNA: TGTGCCAGCAGCTTCCGGGACAGGGGTTACGAGCAGTACTTC.

The chain is built from TRBV5-1 and TRBJ1-1, with 7 bases matching TRBD1. This CDR3 has 15 residues. Germline CDR1 reads SGHRS; CDR2 reads YFSETQ. The J segment lost 4 bases and the V segment lost 3 bases, leaving 9 bases of the junction unmatched. The CDR3 spells CASSSLTGRSTEAFF. The CDR3 region has the DNA TGCGCCAGCAGCTCGTTGACAGGGAGAAGCACTGAAGCTTTCTTT.

This clone was seen once. The chain employs TRBV7-3 and TRBJ2-2; D gene unclear. The CDR3 is made up of 13 amino acids. CDR1 and CDR2 (germline): SGHTA, FQGTGA. V dropped 0 bases and J dropped 4 bases, with 3 bases sitting between them. CDR3 DNA sequence: TGTGCCAGCAGCTTAACCTTCACCGGGGAGCTGTTTTTT. Residues: CASSLTFTGELFF.

V usage is TRBV27 and J usage is TRBJ2-1, with 10 bases aligning to TRBD2. J was trimmed by 3 bases and V by 4 bases; bases with no gene match: 6. Germline V gene data show CDR1 as MNHEY and CDR2 as SMNVEV (reference sequence). CDR3 length: 16 residues. The CDR3 loop reads CASSWVAGGHYNEQFF. CDR3 coding DNA: TGTGCCAGCAGTTGGGTAGCGGGAGGCCACTACAATGAGCAGTTCTTC.

The chain joins TRBV29-1 to TRBJ2-3, with 7 bases aligning to TRBD1. Germline V gene data show CDR1 as SQVTM and CDR2 as ANQGSEA. The CDR3 loop spans 15 amino acids. Trimming took 3 bases from V and 0 from J; bases not matched to a gene: 6. The CDR3 nucleotides read TGCAGCGTTGATCCTGGGACAGCTAGCACAGATACGCAGTATTTT. Its protein product is CSVDPGTASTDTQYF.

The rearrangement uses TRBV11-3 and TRBJ1-2; 8 bases are a match to TRBD1. Per germline, CDR1 SGHNT and CDR2 YENEEA. The length of the CDR3 is 19 residues. V was pared by 7 bases and J by 5 bases, with 24 bases of the junction left unmatched. CDR3 coding DNA: TGTGCCAGCACCTACTACTATTGGACAGGGAGCAGAAAACAGTATGGCTACACCTTC. As protein: CASTYYYWTGSRKQYGYTF.

The gene calls are TRBV6-6 and TRBJ2-7, with 7 bases aligning to TRBD1. This CDR3 has 17 residues. V lost 5 bases, J lost 1 base, and 14 bases stayed unmatched. Germline CDR1 MNHNY, CDR2 SVGAGI (reference sequence). This chain's CDR3 is CASSRDSGLLGSYEQYF. DNA of the CDR3: TGTGCCAGCAGTCGGGACAGTGGCCTCCTAGGGTCCTACGAGCAGTACTTC.

The chain carries TRBV28 and TRBJ2-1; D is undetermined. Germline CDR1 reads MDHEN; CDR2 reads SYDVKM. The CDR3 is made up of 14 amino acids. The V gene lost 10 bases and the J gene lost 3 bases, with 16 bases spanning the gap. DNA for the CDR3: TGTGCCACCCAAGCCCGTCCGTTCTACAATGAGCAGTTCTTC. Amino acid sequence: CATQARPFYNEQFF.

The genes are TRBV27 and TRBJ1-5; tentative D call: TRBD1 (6 bases). CDR1 is MNHEY, CDR2 SMNVEV, per germline (reference sequence). Trimming removed 4 bases from V and 7 bases from J, with 20 bases in between. The CDR3 spans 16 residues. The CDR3, as DNA: TGTGCCAGCAGTTACCGATCGGACAGTCTTGGGCAGCCCCAGCATTTT. Translation: CASSYRSDSLGQPQHF.

The V call is TRBV6-5, the J call TRBJ1-5, with no clear D. The CDR3 spans 13 residues. Germline-derived CDR1 and CDR2 are MNHEY and SVGAGI. The V and J ends lost 6 bases and 3 bases respectively, with 9 bases between them. The CDR3 reads CASSSQINQPQHF. The CDR3 nucleotides read TGTGCCAGCAGCAGTCAGATCAATCAGCCCCAGCATTTT.

The chain couples TRBV28 to TRBJ2-1; D ambiguous. The V and J ends lost 4 bases and 0 bases respectively, with 13 bases between them. The CDR3 is 16 residues long. CDR1 and CDR2 from the germline V gene are MDHEN and SYDVKM. CDR3: CASSYWSSSSYNEQFF. DNA for the CDR3: TGTGCCAGCAGTTACTGGAGTTCGAGCTCCTACAATGAGCAGTTCTTC.

The chain recombines TRBV6-2 or TRBV6-3 with TRBJ2-3; 7 positions match TRBD1. V lost 3 bases and J lost 10; bases outside the gene matches: 7. The CDR3 totals 13 residues. Germline V lookup: CDR1 MNHEY, CDR2 SVGEGT. The CDR3 DNA is TGTGCCAGCAGTTATACAGGGGATCGAGCGCAGTATTTT. This translates into CASSYTGDRAQYF.

The V gene is TRBV4-3, the J gene TRBJ2-1, with a possible D match to TRBD2 (6 bases). The length of the CDR3 is 15 residues. In germline, CDR1 is LGHNA, CDR2 YSLEER. Trimming removed 0 bases from V and 7 bases from J, with 13 bases in between. As DNA, the CDR3 is TGCGCCAGCAGCCAAGATATGGGGGGAAGGAATGAGCAGTTCTTC. Protein sequence: CASSQDMGGRNEQFF.

CDR3 DNA: TGTGCCAGCAGCCAGGGGGCGAATCAGCCCCAGCATTTT. Translated: CASSQGANQPQHF. The V gene is TRBV6-2 or TRBV6-3, the J gene TRBJ1-5, with 8 bases that match TRBD1. This CDR3 is built from 13 residues. The germline V gene encodes CDR1 MNHEY and CDR2 SVGEGT. The trim removed 6 bases at V and 4 bases at J, leaving 2 bases unmatched.

The rearrangement uses TRBV3-1 (or the pseudogene TRBV3-2) and TRBJ2-7, with TRBD1 identical over 7 bases. V trimming: 4 bases; J trimming: 2 bases; junction bases outside the gene matches: 8. CDR3 length: 15 residues. Per the germline V gene, CDR1 is LGHDT and CDR2 is YNNKEL (reference sequence). In DNA, the CDR3 is TGTGCCAGCAGCCCGTTTGGGCAGGGGGCCTACGAGCAGTACTTC. Its protein is CASSPFGQGAYEQYF.

The chain is built from TRBV2 and TRBJ1-3; a weak D match, TRBD1 (6 bases). CDR3 size: 16 residues. The V end lost 5 bases, the J end lost 2 bases, and 16 bases lay between the germline ends. CDR1 and CDR2 (germline): SNHLY, FYNNEI. CDR3 bases: TGTGCCAGCAGTCCCCTAGGAGAGGGGGCTGGAAACACCATATATTTT. Translated, it gives CASSPLGEGAGNTIYF. The variable domain in full, with the rest retrieved from reference TRBV2 and TRBJ1-3, is EPEVTQTPSHQVTQMGQEVILRCVPISNHLYFYWYRQILGQKVEFLVSFYNNEISEKSEIFDDQFSVERPDGSNFTLKIRSTKLEDSAMYFCASSPLGEGAGNTIYFGEGSWLTVV.

The V call is TRBV6-5, the J call TRBJ2-2; D remains unclear. CDR3 length equals 14 residues. Between the trimmed V and J ends, which lost 8 bases and 0 bases, there was a span of 10 bases. Germline V CDR1 and CDR2: MNHEY, SVGAGI. The CDR3 nucleotides read TGTGCCAGCCGACTGGCACCGAACACCGGGGAGCTGTTTTTT. This codes for CASRLAPNTGELFF.

The gene calls are TRBV29-1 and TRBJ1-4; the D is unclear. This CDR3 comprises 14 residues. Trimming shortened V by 4 bases and J by 0 bases, and 9 bases separated the two germline ends. Germline lookup yields CDR1 SQVTM and CDR2 ANQGSEA. Here the CDR3 reads CSVAAGTTNEKLFF. DNA for the CDR3: TGCAGCGTTGCCGCCGGGACAACTAATGAAAAACTGTTTTTT.

The chain recombines TRBV14 with TRBJ1-2; 7 positions agree with TRBD1. The germline CDR1 and CDR2 sequences are SGHDN and FVKESK. V lost 0 bases and J lost 4; bases outside the gene matches: 2. The CDR3 is made up of 14 amino acids. In DNA form, the CDR3 reads TGTGCCAGCAGCCAAGATCACAGGGGCTATGGCTACACCTTC. Its protein is CASSQDHRGYGYTF.

The V and J genes are TRBV29-1 and TRBJ1-2; D possibly corresponds to TRBD1 (6 bases). V lost 5 bases to trimming and J lost 3 bases, with 13 bases between them. This CDR3 has 13 amino acids. The germline gives CDR1 SQVTM, CDR2 ANQGSEA. In DNA form, the CDR3 reads TGCAGCGTTCGGACAGCACTTTACTATGGCTACACCTTC. Protein sequence: CSVRTALYYGYTF.

The chain links TRBV27 to TRBJ2-7; tentative D call: TRBD2 (7 bases). Trimming left V 10 bases short and J 4 bases short, with 17 bases between. Germline V lookup: CDR1 MNHEY, CDR2 SMNVEV (reference sequence). The CDR3 consists of 13 residues. The CDR3 nucleotides are TGTGCCACCAGACCCGGGGGGCCGTACGAGCAGTACTTC. It encodes CATRPGGPYEQYF.

The chain employs TRBV5-1 and TRBJ2-4; unclear D gene. The CDR3 is 16 amino acids. Per the germline V gene, CDR1 is SGHRS and CDR2 is YFSETQ. Between the trimmed V and J ends, which lost 0 bases and 0 bases, there was a span of 10 bases. CDR3 loop: CASSLELRRAKNIQYF. In nucleotides, the CDR3 is TGCGCCAGCAGCTTGGAATTGAGGAGAGCCAAAAACATTCAGTACTTC.

This clone occurred a few times. The chain joins TRBV12-5 to TRBJ1-3; D possibly corresponds to TRBD1 (6 bases). From germline, CDR1 is LGHNT and CDR2 FRNRAP. The length of the CDR3 is 17 residues. V was trimmed by 5 bases and J by 0 bases, leaving 17 bases between them. The CDR3 loop reads CASGPLSGALSGNTIYF. CDR3 bases: TGTGCTAGTGGTCCATTGTCAGGGGCTCTCTCTGGAAACACCATATATTTT.